The clone carrying this T cell receptor (beta chain) was seen ten or more times. Its antigen is unknown. This specimen belongs to a study of post-analysis software for immune sequencing data. Study-wide results and caveats: There were roughly five TRBV segments more frequent in patients than controls, and TRBV5-6, TRBV5-1 and TRBV20-1 were among them.

Unique molecular identifiers were built into the TCR beta cDNA libraries. TCRdb re-called the PCR reads through MiXCR, storing one row per CDR3 protein. The top ten clones hold approximately 3% of a sample with about 200,000 distinct CDR3 sequences, roughly 28% of them seen once. Trimming pared 2 bases from V and 1 base from J, leaving 6 bases between. Germline V CDR1 and CDR2: SGHRS, YFSETQ. The CDR3 contains 13 residues. This chain uses TRBV5-1 with TRBJ1-1; D not certain. Source material: blood. This clonotype was obtained from a girl aged 2-17 years with multiple sclerosis. The CDR3 sequence: CASSFGPNTEAFF. For the CDR3, the DNA is TGCGCCAGCAGCTTTGGGCCGAACACTGAAGCTTTCTTT.